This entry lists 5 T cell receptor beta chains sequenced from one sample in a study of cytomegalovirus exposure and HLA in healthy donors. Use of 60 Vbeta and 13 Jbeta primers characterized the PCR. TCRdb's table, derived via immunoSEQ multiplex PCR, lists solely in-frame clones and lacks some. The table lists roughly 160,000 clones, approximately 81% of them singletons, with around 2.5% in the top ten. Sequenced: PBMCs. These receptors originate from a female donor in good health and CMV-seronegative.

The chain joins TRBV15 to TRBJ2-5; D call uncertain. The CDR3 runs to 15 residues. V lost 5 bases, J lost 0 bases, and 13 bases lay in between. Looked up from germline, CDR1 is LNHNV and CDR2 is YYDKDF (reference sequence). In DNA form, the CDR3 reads TGTGCCACCAGCGGAGCGTATGAGTACCAAGAGACCCAGTACTTC. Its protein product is CATSGAYEYQETQYF.

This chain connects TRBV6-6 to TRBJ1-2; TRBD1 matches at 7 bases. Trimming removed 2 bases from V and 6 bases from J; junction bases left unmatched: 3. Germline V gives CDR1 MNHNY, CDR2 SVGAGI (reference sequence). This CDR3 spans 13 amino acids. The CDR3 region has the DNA TGTGCCAGCAGTTACAAACAGGGGAATGGCTACACCTTC. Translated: CASSYKQGNGYTF.

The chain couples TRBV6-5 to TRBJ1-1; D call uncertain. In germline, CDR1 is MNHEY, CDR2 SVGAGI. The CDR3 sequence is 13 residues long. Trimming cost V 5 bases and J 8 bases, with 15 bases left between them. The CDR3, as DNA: TGTGCCAGCAGTCCTCCTCCGCCTGCGGAAGCTTTCTTT. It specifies CASSPPPPAEAFF.

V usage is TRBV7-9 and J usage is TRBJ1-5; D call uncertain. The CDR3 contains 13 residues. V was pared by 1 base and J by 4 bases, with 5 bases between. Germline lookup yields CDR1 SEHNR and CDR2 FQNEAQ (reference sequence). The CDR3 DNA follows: TGTGCCAGCAGCTTAGACGGTAATCAGCCCCAGCATTTT. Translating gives CASSLDGNQPQHF. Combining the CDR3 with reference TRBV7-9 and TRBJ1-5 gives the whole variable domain DTGVSQNPRHKITKRGQNVTFRCDPISEHNRLYWYRQTLGQGPEFLTYFQNEAQLEKSRLLSDRFSAERPKGSFSTLEIQRTEQGDSAMYLCASSLDGNQPQHFGDGTRLSIL.

The CDR3 here is CASSSDGSGRAVNTQYF. CDR3 nucleotide sequence: TGTGCCAGCAGCTCAGACGGGAGCGGGAGGGCCGTGAATACGCAGTATTTT. The rearrangement uses TRBV7-2 and TRBJ2-3; the match to TRBD2 covers 10 bases. The V segment lost 4 bases and the J segment 7 bases; nucleotides outside the gene matches: 14. The CDR3 length is 17 residues. CDR1 and CDR2 (germline): SGHTA, FQGNSA.